The present TCR beta chain was sequenced within a study of T cell changes during pregnancy in multiple sclerosis. CDR3 length: 15 amino acids. The germline V gene encodes CDR1 SGHAT and CDR2 FQNNGV. Trimming took 5 bases from V and 3 from J; bases not matched to a gene: 10. Repertoires were generated with immunoSEQ multiplex PCR, while TCRdb's copy carries only in-frame clones and drops some. The sample includes about 100,000 clones, almost 95% of them seen just once. This clonotype was obtained from a female donor with multiple sclerosis, enrolled in a pregnancy study. This chain uses TRBV11-2 with TRBJ2-7; TRBD1 aligns across 7 bases. The sequenced sample was peripheral blood, obtained before pregnancy. Here the CDR3 reads CASSPGTEIHYEQYF. CDR3 nucleotides: TGTGCCAGCAGCCCAGGGACAGAGATTCACTACGAGCAGTACTTC. Supplemented by reference TRBV11-2 and TRBJ2-7, the full variable domain reads EAGVAQSPRYKIIEKRQSVAFWCNPISGHATLYWYQQILGQGPKLLIQFQNNGVVDDSQLPKDRFSAERLKGVDSTLKIQPAKLEDSAVYLCASSPGTEIHYEQYFGPGTRLTVT.